This is a list of T cell receptor beta chains from one sample in a study of human T cells and chemical hapten exposure. In TCRdb, the RACE reads were re-called with MiXCR into one record per CDR3 protein. This table holds approximately 74,000 distinct CDR3 sequences, approximately 32% found once. Source: whole blood, taken in connection with sensitization to the hapten diphenylcyclopropenone (DPC). The origin of the receptors is a man aged 35-49 years with alopecia areata. Some clones in this sample may be carry-over from other donors' samples. Both conserved end residues are part of each CDR3. Not every row has a clone size; where given, it reads once, few, many or a size class.

clone size: NA
J gene: TRBJ1-1
V gene: TRBV7-6
CDR3 protein: CASSSGPGLDTEAFF

clone size: NA
J gene: TRBJ1-4
V gene: TRBV14
CDR3 protein: CASSLKITGESEKLFF

clone size: NA
J gene: TRBJ2-5
V gene: TRBV7-9
CDR3 protein: CASSLAPGLAEETQYF

clone size: few
J gene: TRBJ2-6
V gene: TRBV2
CDR3 protein: CASTGGFGANVLTF

clone size: NA
J gene: TRBJ2-1
V gene: TRBV7-2
CDR3 protein: CASSLLPDEQFF

clone size: few
J gene: TRBJ1-1
V gene: TRBV28
CDR3 protein: CASSRGGEGGTEAFF

clone size: few
J gene: TRBJ2-2
V gene: TRBV6-4
CDR3 protein: CASSDSILRQGSNTGELFF

clone size: NA
J gene: TRBJ2-5
V gene: TRBV12-3/TRBV12-4
CDR3 protein: CASSPTLDGTQYF

clone size: few
J gene: TRBJ2-7
V gene: TRBV20-1
CDR3 protein: CSARGRNGIEQYF

clone size: NA
J gene: TRBJ1-6
V gene: TRBV12-3/TRBV12-4
CDR3 protein: CASTLSRDSPLHF

clone size: few
J gene: TRBJ2-7
V gene: TRBV6-5
CDR3 protein: CASSYSTGGSEQYF

clone size: NA
J gene: TRBJ2-3
V gene: TRBV7-9
CDR3 protein: CASSSLTGDTDTQYF

clone size: NA
J gene: TRBJ2-1
V gene: TRBV12-3/TRBV12-4
CDR3 protein: CASRVGEIAGGPRNEQFF

clone size: few
J gene: TRBJ1-5
V gene: TRBV7-9
CDR3 protein: CASSPNGGQPQHF

clone size: few
J gene: TRBJ2-2
V gene: TRBV6-5
CDR3 protein: CASSYGSGELFF

clone size: few
J gene: TRBJ2-5
V gene: TRBV12-3/TRBV12-4
CDR3 protein: CASSLERGETQYF

clone size: few
J gene: TRBJ2-7
V gene: TRBV28
CDR3 protein: CASSIPGLAGGWYF

clone size: NA
J gene: TRBJ2-1
V gene: TRBV6-5
CDR3 protein: CASSPSGRAPKGQFF

clone size: few
J gene: TRBJ2-5
V gene: TRBV12-3/TRBV12-4
CDR3 protein: CASTQGEKETQYF

clone size: NA
J gene: TRBJ2-3
V gene: TRBV11-1
CDR3 protein: CASSIGPARSDTQYF

clone size: NA
J gene: TRBJ2-5
V gene: TRBV29-1
CDR3 protein: CSVRPGQVQETQYF

clone size: NA
J gene: TRBJ1-1
V gene: TRBV29-1
CDR3 protein: CSVEPVQGSEAFF

clone size: NA
J gene: TRBJ2-5
V gene: TRBV7-7
CDR3 protein: CASSFETQYF

clone size: NA
J gene: TRBJ1-1
V gene: TRBV24-1
CDR3 protein: CATSDVTGAFF

clone size: NA
J gene: TRBJ1-5
V gene: TRBV12-3/TRBV12-4
CDR3 protein: CASSLEGVGQPQHF

clone size: few
J gene: TRBJ1-1
V gene: TRBV14
CDR3 protein: CASSPQRWVGDTEAFF

clone size: NA
J gene: TRBJ2-3
V gene: TRBV28
CDR3 protein: CASRGAGGVLTDTQYF

clone size: few
J gene: TRBJ2-3
V gene: TRBV15
CDR3 protein: CATSREVPGSDTQYF

clone size: NA
J gene: TRBJ2-1
V gene: TRBV14
CDR3 protein: CASSQATGGTEQFF

clone size: few
J gene: TRBJ1-5
V gene: TRBV19
CDR3 protein: CASSPDRDNQPQHF

clone size: NA
J gene: TRBJ1-6
V gene: TRBV12-3/TRBV12-4
CDR3 protein: CASTLRGGTANSPLHF

clone size: NA
J gene: TRBJ2-5
V gene: TRBV6-6
CDR3 protein: CASTARFQETQYF

clone size: NA
J gene: TRBJ2-7
V gene: TRBV27
CDR3 protein: CASSLRRGGRVEQYF

clone size: few
J gene: TRBJ2-2
V gene: TRBV7-9
CDR3 protein: CASSSRVGELFF

clone size: NA
J gene: TRBJ2-5
V gene: TRBV5-6
CDR3 protein: CASSQRVQAGETQYF

clone size: NA
J gene: TRBJ2-1
V gene: TRBV28
CDR3 protein: CASSLAGLDEQFF

clone size: NA
J gene: TRBJ2-7
V gene: TRBV12-3/TRBV12-4
CDR3 protein: CASSLWVTEQYF

clone size: NA
J gene: TRBJ2-7
V gene: TRBV7-8
CDR3 protein: CASSLVTGGYEQYF

clone size: NA
J gene: TRBJ2-1
V gene: TRBV3-1
CDR3 protein: CASSQSSQEQFF

clone size: NA
J gene: TRBJ2-3
V gene: TRBV7-6
CDR3 protein: CASSLTGMGYTDTQYF

clone size: NA
J gene: TRBJ1-5
V gene: TRBV7-2
CDR3 protein: CASSLVGTGFSSQPQHF